This entry describes one T cell receptor beta chain. Its antigen is not identified. The authors ran a second PCR of about 6 to 12 cycles using a sample-barcoded 5' primer and a J-beta primer mix. TCRdb reprocessed the 5' RACE reads via MiXCR and lists one record per CDR3 protein. The sample records over 1,500,000 distinct CDR3 sequences, roughly 43% being singletons. The ends lost 0 bases at V and 2 bases at J; junction bases unmatched: 13. The CDR3 consists of 19 residues. Germline V gene sequence: CDR1 LGHNA, CDR2 YSLEER. Researchers isolated at least 7 million PBMCs per sample. The data originate from a study of blood T cells in healthy people across ages. General observations from the study: The percentage of naive T cells correlated strongly with TCR beta diversity.

The sequencing sample was made of blood. The chain has TRBV4-3 and TRBJ2-3; 8 nucleotides match TRBD2. The TCR sequence derives from a human donor in good health. CDR3 amino acids: CASSQDLATGTRATDTQYF. CDR3 sequence (DNA): TGCGCCAGCAGCCAAGATTTGGCTACCGGGACTAGGGCCACAGATACGCAGTATTTT.